A selection of T cell receptor beta chains follows, all from one sample in a study of Tregs in tolerant kidney transplant recipients. Some clones are missing from TCRdb's copy, which holds only in-frame ones; the method was immunoSEQ multiplex PCR. The table records about 240,000 clones, about 80% of them present only once. The sequencing input was CD4+ T cells from blood. The receptors come from a human donor in good health. CDR3s include the opening cysteine and the closing phenylalanine or tryptophan. Fields, in order: J gene, V gene, CDR3 protein.

J gene: TRBJ1-5
V gene: TRBV4-2
CDR3 protein: CASSQGVRGGNQPQHF

J gene: TRBJ1-4
V gene: TRBV27
CDR3 protein: CASSLSTFFKDEKLFF

J gene: TRBJ2-7
V gene: TRBV6-1
CDR3 protein: CASSEWAGSDVEQYF

J gene: TRBJ2-7
V gene: TRBV11-2
CDR3 protein: CASSLVHEQYF

J gene: TRBJ1-6
V gene: TRBV6-5
CDR3 protein: CASSRRQYNSPLHF

J gene: TRBJ1-5
V gene: TRBV27
CDR3 protein: CASSLPVGQGRNQPQHF

J gene: TRBJ2-3
V gene: TRBV19
CDR3 protein: CASSKQLAGSTDTQYF

J gene: TRBJ1-5
V gene: TRBV4-2
CDR3 protein: CASSQDNLGSQPQHF

J gene: TRBJ2-5
V gene: TRBV7-9
CDR3 protein: CASSLTGDSKETQYF

J gene: TRBJ1-4
V gene: TRBV2
CDR3 protein: CASSEGGFVAAGKLFF